This T cell receptor beta chain was profiled in a study of T-cell reconstitution after alpha-beta-depleted transplantation in children. Findings and limits, study-wide: One year post-transplant, T-cell counts and diversity were largely derived from T cells produced anew. About two months after transplant, alpha-beta T cells reportedly came from several hundred expanded graft clones.

This CDR3 has 20 residues. V shed 0 bases, J shed 0 bases, and the junction held 15 bases outside the gene matches. Looked up from germline, CDR1 is LGHNA and CDR2 is YSLEER. Unique molecular identifiers were used in preparing the TCRbeta library. TCRdb re-analysed the PCR reads in MiXCR, keeping a single row per CDR3 protein. The table lists a few hundred thousand distinct CDR3 sequences, 10% to 15% of them singletons. This clonotype was found a few times. What it binds is not known. This rearrangement joins TRBV4-3 to TRBJ1-2; 8 bases fit TRBD1. The sample consisted of PBMCs, mostly from graft donor cells, taken 360 days after TCRalphabeta/CD19-depleted stem cell transplant. The source is a male patient younger than 18 who had a stem cell transplant for acute myeloid leukemia, so the T cells may come from the graft donor. CDR3 in amino acids: CASSQEAKLDRGLTNYGYTF. The CDR3 DNA is TGCGCCAGCAGCCAAGAGGCTAAGTTAGACAGGGGACTCACTAACTATGGCTACACCTTC.